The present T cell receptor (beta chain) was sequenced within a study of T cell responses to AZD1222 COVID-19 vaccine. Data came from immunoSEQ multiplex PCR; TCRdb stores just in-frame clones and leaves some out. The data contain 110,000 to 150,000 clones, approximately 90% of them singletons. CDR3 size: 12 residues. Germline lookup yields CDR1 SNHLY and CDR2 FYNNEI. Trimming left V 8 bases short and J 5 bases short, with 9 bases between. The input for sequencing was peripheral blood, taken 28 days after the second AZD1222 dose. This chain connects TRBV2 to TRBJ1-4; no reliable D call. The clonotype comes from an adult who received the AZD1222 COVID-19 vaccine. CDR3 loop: CASLRVNEKLFF. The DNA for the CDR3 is TGTGCCAGCTTGAGGGTAAATGAAAAACTGTTTTTT. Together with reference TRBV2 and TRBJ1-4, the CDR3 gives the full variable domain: EPEVTQTPSHQVTQMGQEVILRCVPISNHLYFYWYRQILGQKVEFLVSFYNNEISEKSEIFDDQFSVERPDGSNFTLKIRSTKLEDSAMYFCASLRVNEKLFFGSGTQLSVL.